The table lists the clone carrying this T cell receptor beta chain with a few counts. Antigen: not known. The CDR3 sequence is 15 residues long. CDR1 and CDR2 from the germline V gene are MNHEY and SMNVEV (reference sequence). V was cut by 2 bases and J by 3 bases, with 11 bases left in between. The data were obtained in a study of blood T cells in healthy people across ages. Study conclusions and caveats: Per million T cells, the diversity of TCR beta decreased roughly linearly as age advanced.

Then a second PCR, running about 7 to 11 cycles, was carried out with a sample-barcoded 5' primer and a J-beta primer mix. Every molecule of cDNA carried a tag from a template-switch adaptor with 12 random nucleotides. TCRdb analysed the 5' RACE reads with MiXCR anew, one entry per CDR3 protein. The sample lists over 1,200,000 distinct CDR3 sequences, 55% to 75% occurring once. This chain joins TRBV27 and TRBJ1-5, with unresolved D. This TCR derives from a man younger than 30 in good health. The sample comprised blood. The DNA for the CDR3 is TGTGCCAGCAGTTTAGTAGTAGGGCCCAATCAGCCCCAGCATTTT. It is translated as CASSLVVGPNQPQHF.